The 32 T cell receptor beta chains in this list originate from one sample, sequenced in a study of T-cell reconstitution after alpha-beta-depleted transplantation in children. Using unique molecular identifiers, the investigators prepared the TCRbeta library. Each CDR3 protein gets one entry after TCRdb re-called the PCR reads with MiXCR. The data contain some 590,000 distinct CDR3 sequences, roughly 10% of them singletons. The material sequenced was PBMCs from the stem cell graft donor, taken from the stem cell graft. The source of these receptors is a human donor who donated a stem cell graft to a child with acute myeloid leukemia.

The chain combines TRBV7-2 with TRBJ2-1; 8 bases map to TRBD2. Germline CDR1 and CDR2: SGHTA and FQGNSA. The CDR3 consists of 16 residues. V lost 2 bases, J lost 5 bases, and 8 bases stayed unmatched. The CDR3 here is CASSLIAGLVDNEQFF. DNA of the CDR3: TGTGCCAGCAGCTTAATAGCGGGACTAGTGGACAATGAGCAGTTCTTC.

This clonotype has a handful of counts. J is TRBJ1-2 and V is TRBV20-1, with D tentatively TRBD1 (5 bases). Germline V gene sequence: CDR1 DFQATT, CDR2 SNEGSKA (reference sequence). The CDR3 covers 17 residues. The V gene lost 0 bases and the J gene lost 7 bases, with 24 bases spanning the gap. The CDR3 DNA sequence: TGCAGTGCTAGAGATCCAGCCCCCCGGGCCAGGGTAGTTGGCTACACCTTC. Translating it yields CSARDPAPRARVVGYTF.

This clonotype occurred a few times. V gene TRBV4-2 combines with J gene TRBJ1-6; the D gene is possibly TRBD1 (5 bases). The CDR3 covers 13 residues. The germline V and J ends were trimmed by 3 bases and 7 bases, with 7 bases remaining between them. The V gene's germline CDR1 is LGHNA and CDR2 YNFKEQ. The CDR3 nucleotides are TGTGCCAGCAGCCAGGGACTCAATTCACCCCTCCACTTT. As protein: CASSQGLNSPLHF.

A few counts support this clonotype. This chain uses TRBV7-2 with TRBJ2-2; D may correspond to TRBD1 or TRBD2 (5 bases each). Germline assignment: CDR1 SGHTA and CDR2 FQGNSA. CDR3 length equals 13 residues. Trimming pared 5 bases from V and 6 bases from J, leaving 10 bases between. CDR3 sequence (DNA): TGTGCCAGCAGCAAGGGGAGTTCCGGGGAGCTGTTTTTT. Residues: CASSKGSSGELFF.

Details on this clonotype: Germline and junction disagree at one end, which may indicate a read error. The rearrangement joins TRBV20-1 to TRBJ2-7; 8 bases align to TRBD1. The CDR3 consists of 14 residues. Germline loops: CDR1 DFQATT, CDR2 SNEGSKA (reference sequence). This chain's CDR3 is CCARLRTGNYEQYF. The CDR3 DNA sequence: TGCTGTGCTAGGCTTCGGACAGGGAACTACGAGCAGTACTTC.

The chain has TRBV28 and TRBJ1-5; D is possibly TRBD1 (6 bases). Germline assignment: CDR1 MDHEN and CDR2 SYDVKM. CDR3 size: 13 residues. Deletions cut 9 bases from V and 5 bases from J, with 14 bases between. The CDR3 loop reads CARSRGRDQPQHF. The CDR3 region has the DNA TGTGCCAGGTCCAGGGGCAGGGATCAGCCCCAGCATTTT. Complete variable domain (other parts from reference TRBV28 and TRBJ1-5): DVKVTQSSRYLVKRTGEKVFLECVQDMDHENMFWYRQDPGLGLRLIYFSYDVKMKEKGDIPEGYSVSREKKERFSLILESASTNQTSMYLCARSRGRDQPQHFGDGTRLSIL.

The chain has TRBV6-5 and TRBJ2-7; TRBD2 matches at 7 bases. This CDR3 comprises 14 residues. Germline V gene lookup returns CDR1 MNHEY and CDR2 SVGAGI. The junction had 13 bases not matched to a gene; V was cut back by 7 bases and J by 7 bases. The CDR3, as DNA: TGTGCCAGCATTAGTGGGGGAGGGGTTTGGGAGCAGTACTTC. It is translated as CASISGGGVWEQYF.

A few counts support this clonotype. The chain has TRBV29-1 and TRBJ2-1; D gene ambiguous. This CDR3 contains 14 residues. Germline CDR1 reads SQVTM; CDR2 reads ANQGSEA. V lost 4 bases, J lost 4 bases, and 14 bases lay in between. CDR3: CSVVRWDRYNEQFF. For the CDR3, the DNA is TGCAGCGTTGTACGCTGGGATAGATACAATGAGCAGTTCTTC.

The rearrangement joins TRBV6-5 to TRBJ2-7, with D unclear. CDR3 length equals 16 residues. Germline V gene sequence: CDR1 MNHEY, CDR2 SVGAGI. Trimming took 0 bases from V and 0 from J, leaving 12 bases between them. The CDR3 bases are TGTGCCAGCAGTTACTCGGTGGGATGGGGCTCCTACGAGCAGTACTTC. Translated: CASSYSVGWGSYEQYF.

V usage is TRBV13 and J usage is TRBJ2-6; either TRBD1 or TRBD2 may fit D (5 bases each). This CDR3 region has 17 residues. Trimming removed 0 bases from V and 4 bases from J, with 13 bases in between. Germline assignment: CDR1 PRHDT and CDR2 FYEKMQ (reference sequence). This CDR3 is CASSLGGTLRGANVLTF. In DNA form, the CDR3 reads TGTGCCAGCAGCTTAGGGGGGACGCTGAGGGGGGCCAACGTCCTGACTTTC.

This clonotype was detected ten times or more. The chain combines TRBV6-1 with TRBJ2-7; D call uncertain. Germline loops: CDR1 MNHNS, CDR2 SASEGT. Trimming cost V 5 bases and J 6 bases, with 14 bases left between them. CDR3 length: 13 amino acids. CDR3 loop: CASSPPFPGEQYF. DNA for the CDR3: TGTGCCAGCAGTCCTCCTTTCCCGGGCGAGCAGTACTTC.

CDR3 bases: TGTGCCACCAGTGATGCAGGACTAGCGGGAGAATCCTACAATGAGCAGTTCTTC. As protein: CATSDAGLAGESYNEQFF. The genes are TRBV24-1 and TRBJ2-1; 13 positions match TRBD2. Germline loops: CDR1 KGHDR, CDR2 SFDVKD. Unmatched junction bases numbered 5, after V lost 3 bases and J lost 1 base. This CDR3 spans 18 amino acids.

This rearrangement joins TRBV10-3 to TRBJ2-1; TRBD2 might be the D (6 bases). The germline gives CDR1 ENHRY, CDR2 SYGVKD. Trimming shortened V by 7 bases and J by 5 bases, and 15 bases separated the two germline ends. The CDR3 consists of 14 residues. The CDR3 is CAIKRGTSNNEQFF. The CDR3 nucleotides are TGTGCCATCAAACGCGGGACTTCTAACAATGAGCAGTTCTTC.

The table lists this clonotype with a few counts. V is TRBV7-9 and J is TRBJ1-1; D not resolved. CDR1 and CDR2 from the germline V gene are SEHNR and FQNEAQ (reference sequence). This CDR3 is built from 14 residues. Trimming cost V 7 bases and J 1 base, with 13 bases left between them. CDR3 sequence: CASIPFGQNTEAFF. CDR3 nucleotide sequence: TGTGCCAGCATTCCCTTTGGCCAGAACACTGAAGCTTTCTTT. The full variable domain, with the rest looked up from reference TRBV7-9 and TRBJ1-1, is DTGVSQNPRHKITKRGQNVTFRCDPISEHNRLYWYRQTLGQGPEFLTYFQNEAQLEKSRLLSDRFSAERPKGSFSTLEIQRTEQGDSAMYLCASIPFGQNTEAFFGQGTRLTVV.

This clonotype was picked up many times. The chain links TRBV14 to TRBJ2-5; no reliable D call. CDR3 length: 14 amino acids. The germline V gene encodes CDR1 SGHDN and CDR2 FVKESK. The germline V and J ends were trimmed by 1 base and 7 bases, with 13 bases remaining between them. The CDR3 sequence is CASSQAGPVWTQYF. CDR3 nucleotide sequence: TGTGCCAGCAGCCAAGCGGGCCCTGTTTGGACCCAGTACTTC.

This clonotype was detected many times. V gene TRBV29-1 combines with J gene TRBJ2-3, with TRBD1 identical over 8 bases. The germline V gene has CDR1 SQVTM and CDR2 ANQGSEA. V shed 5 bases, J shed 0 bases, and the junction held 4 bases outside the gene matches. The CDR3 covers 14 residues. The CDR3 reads CSVHRGASTDTQYF. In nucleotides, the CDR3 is TGCAGCGTTCACAGGGGGGCCAGCACAGATACGCAGTATTTT.

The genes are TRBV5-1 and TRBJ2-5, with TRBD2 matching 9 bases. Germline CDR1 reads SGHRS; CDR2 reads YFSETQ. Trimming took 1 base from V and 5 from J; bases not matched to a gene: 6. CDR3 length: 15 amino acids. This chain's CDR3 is CASSLLGLAAETQYF. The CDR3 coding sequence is TGCGCCAGCAGCTTGTTGGGACTAGCAGCTGAGACCCAGTACTTC. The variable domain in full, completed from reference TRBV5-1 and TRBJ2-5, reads KAGVTQTPRYLIKTRGQQVTLSCSPISGHRSVSWYQQTPGQGLQFLFEYFSETQRNKGNFPGRFSGRQFSNSRSEMNVSTLELGDSALYLCASSLLGLAAETQYFGPGTRLLVL.

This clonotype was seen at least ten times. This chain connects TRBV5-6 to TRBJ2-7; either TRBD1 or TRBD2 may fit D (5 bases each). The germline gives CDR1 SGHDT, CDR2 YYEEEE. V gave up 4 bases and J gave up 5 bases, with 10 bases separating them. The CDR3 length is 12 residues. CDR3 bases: TGTGCCAGCAGCGGGGACGGGGACGAGCAGTACTTC. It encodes CASSGDGDEQYF.

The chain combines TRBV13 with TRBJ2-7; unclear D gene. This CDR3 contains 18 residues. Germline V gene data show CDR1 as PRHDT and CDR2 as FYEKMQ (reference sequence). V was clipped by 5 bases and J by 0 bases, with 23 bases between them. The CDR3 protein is CASSQRSRLARSSYEQYF. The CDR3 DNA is TGTGCCAGCAGCCAACGCTCCCGACTCGCCAGGAGCTCCTACGAGCAGTACTTC.

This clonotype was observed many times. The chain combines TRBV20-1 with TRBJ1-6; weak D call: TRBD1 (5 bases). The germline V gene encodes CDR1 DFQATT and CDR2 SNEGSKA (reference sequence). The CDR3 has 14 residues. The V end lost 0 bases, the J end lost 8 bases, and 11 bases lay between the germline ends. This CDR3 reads CSARDSRGDSPLHF. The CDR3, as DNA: TGCAGTGCTAGAGATTCCCGGGGGGATTCACCCCTCCACTTT.

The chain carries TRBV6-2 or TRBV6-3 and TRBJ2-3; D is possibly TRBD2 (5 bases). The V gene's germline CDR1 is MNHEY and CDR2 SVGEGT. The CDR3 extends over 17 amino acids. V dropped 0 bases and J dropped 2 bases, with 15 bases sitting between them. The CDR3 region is CASSYSIFEGPTDTQYF. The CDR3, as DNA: TGTGCCAGCAGTTACTCCATCTTCGAGGGCCCCACAGATACGCAGTATTTT.

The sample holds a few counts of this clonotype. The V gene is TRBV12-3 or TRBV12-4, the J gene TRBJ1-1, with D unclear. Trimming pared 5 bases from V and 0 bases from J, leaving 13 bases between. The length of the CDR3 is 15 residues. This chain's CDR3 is CASSTPGRLNTEAFF. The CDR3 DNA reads TGTGCCAGCAGTACCCCGGGCAGGCTGAACACTGAAGCTTTCTTT.

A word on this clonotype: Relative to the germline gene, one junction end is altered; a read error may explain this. The chain's CDR3 is CASTVKDVVAEALF. The DNA for the CDR3 is TGTGCCAGCACTGTCAAGGACGTTGTGGCTGAAGCTCTCTTT. The chain recombines TRBV12-3 or TRBV12-4 with TRBJ1-1; D is unresolved. The CDR3 extends over 14 amino acids.

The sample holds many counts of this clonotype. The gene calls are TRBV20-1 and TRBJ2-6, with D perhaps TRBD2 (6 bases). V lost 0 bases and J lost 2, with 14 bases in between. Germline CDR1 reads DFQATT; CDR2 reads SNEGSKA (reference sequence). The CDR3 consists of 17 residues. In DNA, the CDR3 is TGCAGTGCTAGAGATCATATCGGGGGTACTGGGGCCAACGTCCTGACTTTC. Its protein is CSARDHIGGTGANVLTF.

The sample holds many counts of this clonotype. DNA of the CDR3: TGTGCCAGCTCACCCCAACAGGGATCCACTGAAGCTTTCTTT. Its protein product is CASSPQQGSTEAFF. J is TRBJ1-1 and V is TRBV18, with D maybe TRBD1 (6 bases). This CDR3 has 14 amino acids. Germline CDR1 and CDR2: KGHSH and LQKENI. Trimming took 3 bases from V and 4 from J, leaving 12 bases between them.

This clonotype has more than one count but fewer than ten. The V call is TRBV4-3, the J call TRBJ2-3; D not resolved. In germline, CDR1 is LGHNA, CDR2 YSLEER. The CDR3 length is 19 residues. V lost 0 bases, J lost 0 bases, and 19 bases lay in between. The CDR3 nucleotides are TGCGCCAGCAGCCAAGATTTTTACGGTAGAGAATCTAGCACAGATACGCAGTATTTT. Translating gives CASSQDFYGRESSTDTQYF.

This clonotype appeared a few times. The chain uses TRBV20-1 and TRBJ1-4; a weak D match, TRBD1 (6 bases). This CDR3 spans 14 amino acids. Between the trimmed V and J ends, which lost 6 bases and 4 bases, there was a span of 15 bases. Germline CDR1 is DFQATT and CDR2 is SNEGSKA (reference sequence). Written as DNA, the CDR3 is TGCAGTGCGCAGACAGGAGAACATAATGAAAAACTGTTTTTT. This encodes CSAQTGEHNEKLFF.

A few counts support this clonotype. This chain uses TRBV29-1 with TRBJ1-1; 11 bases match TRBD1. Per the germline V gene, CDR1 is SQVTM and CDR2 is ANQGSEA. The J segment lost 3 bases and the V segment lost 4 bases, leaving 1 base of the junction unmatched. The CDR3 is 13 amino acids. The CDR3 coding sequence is TGCAGCGTTGGGGACAGGGGGTACACTGAAGCTTTCTTT. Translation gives CSVGDRGYTEAFF.

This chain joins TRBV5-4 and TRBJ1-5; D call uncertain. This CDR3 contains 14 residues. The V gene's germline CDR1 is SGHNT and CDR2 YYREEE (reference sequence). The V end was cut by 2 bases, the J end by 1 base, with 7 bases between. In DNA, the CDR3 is TGTGCCAGCAGCTTAAAGGAGAGCAATCAGCCCCAGCATTTT. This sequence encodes CASSLKESNQPQHF.

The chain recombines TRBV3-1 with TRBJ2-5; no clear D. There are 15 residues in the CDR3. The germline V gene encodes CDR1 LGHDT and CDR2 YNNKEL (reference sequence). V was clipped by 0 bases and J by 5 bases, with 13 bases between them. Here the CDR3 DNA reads TGTGCCAGCAGCCAAGAGCCCTCGCGAGCGGAGACCCAGTACTTC. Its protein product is CASSQEPSRAETQYF.

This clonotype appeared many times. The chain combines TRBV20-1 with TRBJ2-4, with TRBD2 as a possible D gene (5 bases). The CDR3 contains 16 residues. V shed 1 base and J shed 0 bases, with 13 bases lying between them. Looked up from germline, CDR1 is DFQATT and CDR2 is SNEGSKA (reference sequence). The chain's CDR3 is CSARVERSIAKNIQYF. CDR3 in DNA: TGCAGTGCTAGAGTCGAGCGGAGCATAGCCAAAAACATTCAGTACTTC.

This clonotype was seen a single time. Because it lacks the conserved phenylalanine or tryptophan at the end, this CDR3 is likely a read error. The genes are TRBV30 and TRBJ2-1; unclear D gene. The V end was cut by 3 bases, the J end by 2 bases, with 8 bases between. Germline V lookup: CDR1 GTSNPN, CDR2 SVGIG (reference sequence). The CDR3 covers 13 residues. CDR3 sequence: CAWRGPAYNEQFL. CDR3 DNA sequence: TGTGCCTGGAGAGGGCCCGCCTACAATGAGCAGTTCTTG.